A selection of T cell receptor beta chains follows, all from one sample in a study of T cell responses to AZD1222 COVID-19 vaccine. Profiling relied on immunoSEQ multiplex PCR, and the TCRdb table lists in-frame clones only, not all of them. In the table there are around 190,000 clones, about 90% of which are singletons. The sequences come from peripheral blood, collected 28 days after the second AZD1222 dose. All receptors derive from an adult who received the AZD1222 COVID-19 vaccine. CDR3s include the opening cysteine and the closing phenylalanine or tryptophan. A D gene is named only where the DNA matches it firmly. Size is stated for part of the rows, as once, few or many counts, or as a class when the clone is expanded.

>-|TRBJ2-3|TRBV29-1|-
TGCAGCGCCTCTAGCACAGATACGCAGTATTTT
CSASSTDTQYF
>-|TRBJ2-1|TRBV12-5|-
TGTGCTAGTGGTTTGCCCGGGCGGGAGCAGTTCTTC
CASGLPGREQFF
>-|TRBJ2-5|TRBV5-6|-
TGTGCCAGCAGCTTGGTATCCCCGTTAGAGACCCAGTACTTC
CASSLVSPLETQYF
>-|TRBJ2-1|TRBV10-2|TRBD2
TGCGCCAGCACCCCGGGACTAGCGTGGGATGAGCAGTTCTTC
CASTPGLAWDEQFF
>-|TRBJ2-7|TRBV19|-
TGTGCCAGTAGCGCCGGACAGACCCACTACGAGCAGTACTTC
CASSAGQTHYEQYF
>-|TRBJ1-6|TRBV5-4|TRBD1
TGTGCCAGCAGCCCGGGACAGGGGGGAAGGAATTCACCCCTCCACTTT
CASSPGQGGRNSPLHF
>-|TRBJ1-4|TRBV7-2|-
TGTGCCAGCAGCTCGAACGGAAAAGGTCGGGAAAAACTGTTTTTT
CASSSNGKGREKLFF
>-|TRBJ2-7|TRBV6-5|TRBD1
TGTGCCAGCAGTACGACCGGGACAGGATACTACGAGCAGTACTTC
CASSTTGTGYYEQYF
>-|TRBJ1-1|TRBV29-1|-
TGCAGCGTTGGGAGGGGGACTGAAGCTTTCTTT
CSVGRGTEAFF
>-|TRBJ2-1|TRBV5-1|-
TGCGCCAGCAGCTTACGCGGGGCCCAGGAATCCTACAATGAGCAGTTCTTC
CASSLRGAQESYNEQFF
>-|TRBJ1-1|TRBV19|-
TGTGCCAGTAGTTTCCATGACAGTGAAGCTTTCTTT
CASSFHDSEAFF
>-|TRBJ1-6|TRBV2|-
TGTGCCAGCAGTGATCCTCAGGGTCGACGTTCACCCCTCCACTTT
CASSDPQGRRSPLHF
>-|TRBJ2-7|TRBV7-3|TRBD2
TGTGCCTCGGGGAGGGACGGTAAAGGCGAGCAGTACTTC
CASGRDGKGEQYF
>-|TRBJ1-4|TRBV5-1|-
TGCGCCAGCAGCTTGGACCGGGTCGTTAATGAAAAACTGTTTTTT
CASSLDRVVNEKLFF
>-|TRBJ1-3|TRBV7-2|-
TGTGCCAGCAGCTTAGTTATGTCTGGGCCTTCTGGAAACACCATATATTTT
CASSLVMSGPSGNTIYF
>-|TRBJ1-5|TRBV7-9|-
TGTGCCAGCAGCTTTTCCGGGGTGGGCAATCAGCCCCAGCATTTT
CASSFSGVGNQPQHF
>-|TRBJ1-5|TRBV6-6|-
TGTGCCAGCAGGTCTGGCGGACCGAATCAGCCCCAGCATTTT
CASRSGGPNQPQHF
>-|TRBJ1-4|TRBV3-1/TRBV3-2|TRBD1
TGTGCCAGCAGCCTTGCGGGACAGCGTGAAAAACTGTTTTTT
CASSLAGQREKLFF
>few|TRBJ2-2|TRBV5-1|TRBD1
TGCGCCAGCAGCCCGGAGGGGACAGGGTCGGTAGGGGAGCTGTTTTTT
CASSPEGTGSVGELFF
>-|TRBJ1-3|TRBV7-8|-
TGTGCCAGCAGGAAACAGCCCAGCTCTGGAAACACCATATATTTT
CASRKQPSSGNTIYF
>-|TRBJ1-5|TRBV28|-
TGTGCCAGCAGTCCCCTGGGGCAGCCCCAGCATTTT
CASSPLGQPQHF
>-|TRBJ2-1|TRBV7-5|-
TGTGCCAGCTTTAATAGGCCGACTAGCGGGGGTTACAATGAGCAGTTCTTC
CASFNRPTSGGYNEQFF
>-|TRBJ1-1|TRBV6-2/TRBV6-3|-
TGTGCCAGCAGCCGACAGGTGAACACTGAAGCTTTCTTT
CASSRQVNTEAFF
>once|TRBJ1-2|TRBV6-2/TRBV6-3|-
TGTGCCAGCAGTTACTCGAAGATTAGAGGGACAACAGACCGCTACACCTTC
CASSYSKIRGTTDRYTF
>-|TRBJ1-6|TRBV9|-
TGTGCCAGCAGCGTAGCCACAGGGTGGGGTTCACCCCTCCACTTT
CASSVATGWGSPLHF
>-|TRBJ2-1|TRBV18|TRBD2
TGTGCCAGCTCACCGCTGGGACTAGCGGGTCTATACAATGAGCAGTTCTTC
CASSPLGLAGLYNEQFF
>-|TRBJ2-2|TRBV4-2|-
TGTGCCAGCAGCCAAAATCGGGGGGCGGACACCGGGGAGCTGTTTTTT
CASSQNRGADTGELFF
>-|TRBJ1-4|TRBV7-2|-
TGTGCCAGCAGCGCCGCGACAGGACAAAATGAAAAACTGTTTTTT
CASSAATGQNEKLFF
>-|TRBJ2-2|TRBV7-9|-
TGTGCCAGCAGACCTACAGTGCAAGTATCCGGGGAGCTGTTTTTT
CASRPTVQVSGELFF
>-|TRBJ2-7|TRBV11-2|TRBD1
TGTGCCAGCAGCCATCTAGAGGGACAGGGGGAATACGAGCAGTACTTC
CASSHLEGQGEYEQYF
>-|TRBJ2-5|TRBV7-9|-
TGTGCCAGCAGCCCGCGGGACATCCAAGAGACCCAGTACTTC
CASSPRDIQETQYF
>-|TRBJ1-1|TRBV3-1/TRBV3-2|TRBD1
TGTGCCAGCAGCCAACCTCTCGGACAGGGTGGCACTGAAGCTTTCTTT
CASSQPLGQGGTEAFF
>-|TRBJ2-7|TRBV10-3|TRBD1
TGTGCCATCAGTGAGCCAACCCGACAGGGCTCCTACGAGCAGTACTTC
CAISEPTRQGSYEQYF
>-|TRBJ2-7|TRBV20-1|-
TGCAGTGCTAGTCCTGGCACTCTGAGCTCCTACGAGCAGTACTTC
CSASPGTLSSYEQYF
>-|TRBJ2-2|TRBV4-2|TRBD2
TGTGCCAGCAGCCTCCTGAGCGGGGGGGCAGGCGGGGAGCTGTTTTTT
CASSLLSGGAGGELFF
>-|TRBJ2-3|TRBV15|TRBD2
TGTGCCACCAGCACTAGACTAGCGGACACAGATACGCAGTATTTT
CATSTRLADTDTQYF
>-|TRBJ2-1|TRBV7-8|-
TGTGCCAGCAGCTTACGGACAGCCACTCCCAATGAGCAGTTCTTC
CASSLRTATPNEQFF
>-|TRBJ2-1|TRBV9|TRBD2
TGTGCCAGCAGCAAGGCCCCAGCGGGGGGGGACAATGAGCAGTTCTTC
CASSKAPAGGDNEQFF
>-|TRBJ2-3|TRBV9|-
TGTGCCAGCAGCGAGGCTGGGATGAATACGCAGTATTTT
CASSEAGMNTQYF
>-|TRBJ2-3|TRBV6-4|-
TGTGCCAGCAGTGACTCGGGGTACACAGATACGCAGTATTTT
CASSDSGYTDTQYF
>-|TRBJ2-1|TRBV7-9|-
TGTGCCAGCAGCATTTTTGACAGGTTGGCGGGCAATGAGCAGTTCTTC
CASSIFDRLAGNEQFF
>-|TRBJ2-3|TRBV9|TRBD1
TGTGCCAGCAGCGCCAAACCGGGACAGGGTGCAGATACGCAGTATTTT
CASSAKPGQGADTQYF
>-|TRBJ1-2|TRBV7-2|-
TGTGCCAGCAAGGGGACTCATTACTATGGCTACACCTTC
CASKGTHYYGYTF
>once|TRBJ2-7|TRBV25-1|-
TGTGCCAGCAGTCCCGACAGCTCCTACGAGCAGTACTTC
CASSPDSSYEQYF
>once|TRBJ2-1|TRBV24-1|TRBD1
TGTGCCACCAGTGACCCTAAATATGGACAGGGGGCGGGTGAGCAGTTCTTC
CATSDPKYGQGAGEQFF
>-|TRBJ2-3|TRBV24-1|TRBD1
TGTGCCACCAGTGACGGACAGGTCACAGATACGCAGTATTTT
CATSDGQVTDTQYF
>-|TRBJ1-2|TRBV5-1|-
TGCGCCAGCAGCTTGGCGGGAGGGGCCGATGGCTACACCTTC
CASSLAGGADGYTF
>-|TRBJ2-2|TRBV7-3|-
TGTGCCAGCAGATACGGGACGAACACCGGGGAGCTGTTTTTT
CASRYGTNTGELFF
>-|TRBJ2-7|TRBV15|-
TGTGCCACCAGCTCCGACCCTTACGAGCAGTACTTC
CATSSDPYEQYF
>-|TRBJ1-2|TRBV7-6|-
TGTGCCAGCAGCTTAGAAGAGATGGGGATCTATGGCTACACCTTC
CASSLEEMGIYGYTF
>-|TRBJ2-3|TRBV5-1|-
TGCGCCAGCAGCCCGCGGTCATTGGGCACAGATACGCAGTATTTT
CASSPRSLGTDTQYF
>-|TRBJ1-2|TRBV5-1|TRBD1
TGCGCCAGCAGCCCACGGGGGGACAGCTATGGCTACACCTTC
CASSPRGDSYGYTF
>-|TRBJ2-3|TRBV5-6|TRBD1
TGTGCCAGCAGCTCCTACAGGGGGCTAGGAGATACGCAGTATTTT
CASSSYRGLGDTQYF
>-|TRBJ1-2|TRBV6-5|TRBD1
TGTGCCAGCAGGCCCCCTGGACAGGCGCTTGGAGGCTACACCTTC
CASRPPGQALGGYTF
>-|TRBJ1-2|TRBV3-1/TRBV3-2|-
TGTGCCAGCAGCCAAGAAAGGACCCTTGTCTATGGCTACACCTTC
CASSQERTLVYGYTF